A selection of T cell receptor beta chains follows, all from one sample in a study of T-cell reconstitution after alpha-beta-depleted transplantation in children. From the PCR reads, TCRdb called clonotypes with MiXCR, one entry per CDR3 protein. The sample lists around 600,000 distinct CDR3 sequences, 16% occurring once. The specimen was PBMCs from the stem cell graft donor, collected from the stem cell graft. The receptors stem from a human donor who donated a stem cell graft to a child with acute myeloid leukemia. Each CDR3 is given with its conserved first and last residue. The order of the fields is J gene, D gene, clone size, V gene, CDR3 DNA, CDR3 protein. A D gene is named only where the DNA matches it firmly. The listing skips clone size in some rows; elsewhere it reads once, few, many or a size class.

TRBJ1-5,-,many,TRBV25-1,TGTGCCAGCAGTGAGGGCTATCAGCCCCAGCATTTT,CASSEGYQPQHF
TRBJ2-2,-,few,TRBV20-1,TGCAGTGCTAGACCCCGATCGAACACCGGGGAGCTGTTTTTT,CSARPRSNTGELFF
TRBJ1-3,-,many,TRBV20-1,TGCAGTGCTAGGGCCCTCGCGGGGGCTGCGGGAAACACCATATATTTT,CSARALAGAAGNTIYF
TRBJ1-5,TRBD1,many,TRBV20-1,TGCAGTGCTAGAAAAAGACAGGGGCGGGATCAGCCCCAGCATTTT,CSARKRQGRDQPQHF
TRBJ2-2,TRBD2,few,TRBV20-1,TGCAGTGCTAGAGATCAGGAACTAGCGGCCGCCGGGGAGCTGTTTTTT,CSARDQELAAAGELFF
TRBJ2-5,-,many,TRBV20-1,TGCAGTGCTCTTACTAGTTCCGAGACCCAGTACTTC,CSALTSSETQYF
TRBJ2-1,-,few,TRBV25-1,TGTGCCAGCAGTGATCCCGGGACCCGGTGGAATGAGCAGTTCTTC,CASSDPGTRWNEQFF
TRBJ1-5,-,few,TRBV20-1,TGCAGTGCTAAGTTGGGGAATCAGCCCCAGCATTTT,CSAKLGNQPQHF
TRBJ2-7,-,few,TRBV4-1,TGCGCCAGCAGCCACCTTACCGGGACTTTGCTCGAGCAGTACTTC,CASSHLTGTLLEQYF
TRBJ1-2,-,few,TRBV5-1,TGCGCCAGCAGCTTGACTAGACCCTCAAAGGACTATGGCTACACCTTC,CASSLTRPSKDYGYTF
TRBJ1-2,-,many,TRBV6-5,TGTGCCAGCAGTTTTACCAGGGGAACCTATGGCTACACCTTC,CASSFTRGTYGYTF
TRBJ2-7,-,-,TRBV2,TGTGCCAGCAGTGAACCTCCCGAGGCAGCCTACGAGCAGTACTTC,CASSEPPEAAYEQYF
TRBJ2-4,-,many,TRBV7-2,TGTGCCAGCGACCGGGACGGAAACATTCAGTACTTC,CASDRDGNIQYF
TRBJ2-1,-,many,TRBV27,TGTGCCAGCAGTTTTGGGAGTCTCTCCTACAATGAGCAGTTCTTC,CASSFGSLSYNEQFF
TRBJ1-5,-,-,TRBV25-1,TGTGCCAGCAGTAAAGGAGATAGCAATCAGCCCCAGCATTTT,CASSKGDSNQPQHF
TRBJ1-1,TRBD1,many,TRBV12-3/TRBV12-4,TGTGCCAGCAGACGGGACAGGGGAACTGCTGAAGCTTTCTTT,CASRRDRGTAEAFF
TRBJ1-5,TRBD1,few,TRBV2,TGTGCCAGCACCCTACAGGGGGCGAATAGTCAGCCCCAGCATTTT,CASTLQGANSQPQHF
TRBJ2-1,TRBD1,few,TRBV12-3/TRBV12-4,TGTGCCAGCAGTCCCGGGACAGGCCGTGCATACAATGAGCAGTTCTTC,CASSPGTGRAYNEQFF
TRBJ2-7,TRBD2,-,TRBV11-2,TGTGCCAGCAGCTTAGGGACTAGCGGGCATTACGAGCAGTACTTC,CASSLGTSGHYEQYF
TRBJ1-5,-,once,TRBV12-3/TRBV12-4,TGTGCCAGCAGTCGGGAGACAGTTAGCAATCAGCCCCAGCATTTT,CASSRETVSNQPQHF
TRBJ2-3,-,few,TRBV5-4,TGTGCCAGCAGCTTGCAGGCGGAGGGGTGGGATACGCAGTATTTT,CASSLQAEGWDTQYF
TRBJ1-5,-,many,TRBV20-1,TGCAGTGCTAGACTCTTCTCGGGGGAGGGTCAGCCCCAGCATTTT,CSARLFSGEGQPQHF
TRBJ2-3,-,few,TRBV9,TGTGCCAGCAGCGTAGACCACTTCACAGATACGCAGTATTTT,CASSVDHFTDTQYF
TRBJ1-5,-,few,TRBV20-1,TGCTGTGCTAGAGATCTCGGGGATGGGGGTAGCAATCAGCCCCAGCATTTT,CCARDLGDGGSNQPQHF
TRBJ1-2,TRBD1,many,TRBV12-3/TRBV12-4,TGTGCCAGCAGTTTTCGGACAGGGGCGCTCCACACCTTC,CASSFRTGALHTF
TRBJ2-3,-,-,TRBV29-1,TGCAGCGTTGAAGAAGTTTGGGATACGCAGTATTTT,CSVEEVWDTQYF
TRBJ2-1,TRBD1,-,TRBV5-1,TGCGCCAGCAGCCCTTCGACAGGGGGCGAATTCAATGAGCAGTTCTTC,CASSPSTGGEFNEQFF
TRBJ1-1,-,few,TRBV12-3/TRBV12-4,TGTGCCAGCAGCGTCGCGGGGGGGGACGCTGAAGCTTTCTTT,CASSVAGGDAEAFF
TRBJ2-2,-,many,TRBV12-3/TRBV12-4,TGTGCCAGCAGTTTAGATCTCGGGGCAGCGAACACCGGGGAGCTGTTTTTT,CASSLDLGAANTGELFF
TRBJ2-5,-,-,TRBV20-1,TGCAGTGCTAGGCGAGAGGTCGTGGAGACCCAGTACTTC,CSARREVVETQYF
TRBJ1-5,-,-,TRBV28,TGTGCCAGCAACACAGGGTTGAATCAGCCCCAGCATTTT,CASNTGLNQPQHF
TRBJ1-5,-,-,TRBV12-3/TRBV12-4,TGTGCCAGCAGTTTTAGTAAGAGAAATCAGCCCCAGCATTTT,CASSFSKRNQPQHF
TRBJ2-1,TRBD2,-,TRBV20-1,TGCAGTGCTAGAGCCCGAGGGACAAGCGGGGGGTATAGCTCCTACAATGAGCAGTTCTTC,CSARARGTSGGYSSYNEQFF
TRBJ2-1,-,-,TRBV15,TGTGCCACCAGCAGAGTAACAGGTGGTCTGTTCTTC,CATSRVTGGLFF
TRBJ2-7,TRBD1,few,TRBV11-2,TGTGCCAGCAGCCTTACGGGGCGTACAGGGGAAGTCTCCTACGAGCAGTACTTC,CASSLTGRTGEVSYEQYF
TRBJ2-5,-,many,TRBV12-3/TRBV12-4,TGTGCCAGCAGTTCGGGGACTGGGGGGGAGACCCAGTACTTC,CASSSGTGGETQYF